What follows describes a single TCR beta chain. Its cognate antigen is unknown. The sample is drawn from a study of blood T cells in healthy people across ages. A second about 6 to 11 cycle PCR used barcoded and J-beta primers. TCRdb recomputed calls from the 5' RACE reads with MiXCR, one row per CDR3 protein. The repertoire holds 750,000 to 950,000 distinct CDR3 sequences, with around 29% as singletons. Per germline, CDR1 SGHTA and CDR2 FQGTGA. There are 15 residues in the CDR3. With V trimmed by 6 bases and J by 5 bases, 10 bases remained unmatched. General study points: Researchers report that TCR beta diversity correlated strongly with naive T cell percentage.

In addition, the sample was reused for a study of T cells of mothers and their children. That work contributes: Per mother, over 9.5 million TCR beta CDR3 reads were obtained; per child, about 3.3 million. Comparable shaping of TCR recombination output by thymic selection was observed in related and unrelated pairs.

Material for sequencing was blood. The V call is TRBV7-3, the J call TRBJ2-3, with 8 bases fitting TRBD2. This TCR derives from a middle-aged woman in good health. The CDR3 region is CASRSGTSLVDTQYF. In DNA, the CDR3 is TGTGCCAGCAGATCCGGGACTAGTTTGGTAGATACGCAGTATTTT.